These 14 T cell receptor beta chains originate from one sample sequenced in a study of lymphopenia after photon versus proton radiotherapy. The assay was immunoSEQ multiplex PCR, and TCRdb's table has in-frame clones only and misses some. The sample includes more than 50,000 clones, around four fifths of them seen just once. The specimen was peripheral blood, collected from a patient treated with photon-based radiotherapy. These receptors were collected from a man aged 50 to 59 with gastric cancer.

The V and J genes are TRBV5-4 and TRBJ1-1, with no clear D. V lost 5 bases and J 2 bases, leaving 13 bases between the germline ends. This CDR3 has 14 amino acids. Germline CDR1 is SGHNT and CDR2 is YYREEE (reference sequence). The CDR3 DNA reads as TGTGCCAGCAGACCGAGGTTAGAAAACACTGAAGCTTTCTTT. It codes for CASRPRLENTEAFF.

V is TRBV27 and J is TRBJ2-7; D not resolved. Germline values: CDR1 MNHEY, CDR2 SMNVEV (reference sequence). Trimming shortened V by 7 bases and J by 2 bases, and 12 bases separated the two germline ends. The CDR3 has 13 amino acids. This chain's CDR3 is CASKGYGAYEQYF. DNA of the CDR3: TGTGCCAGCAAAGGGTACGGAGCCTACGAGCAGTACTTC.

The chain is built from TRBV27 and TRBJ2-7; 7 bases map to TRBD1. The CDR3 spans 13 residues. The V gene's germline CDR1 is MNHEY and CDR2 SMNVEV (reference sequence). V was pared by 8 bases and J by 9 bases, with 13 bases of the junction left unmatched. CDR3 coding DNA: TGTGCCAGCTCTCGACAGGGAGTAAGCACGCAGTACTTC. As protein: CASSRQGVSTQYF.

V is TRBV7-2 and J is TRBJ2-3; D is unresolved. Germline V gene lookup returns CDR1 SGHTA and CDR2 FQGNSA. The V end lost 4 bases, the J end lost 2 bases, and 4 bases lay between the germline ends. The CDR3 totals 12 residues. In nucleotides, the CDR3 is TGTGCCAGCAGCTCTTACACAGATACGCAGTATTTT. Translating gives CASSSYTDTQYF.

This chain joins TRBV6-5 and TRBJ1-1, with 8 bases aligning to TRBD1. CDR3 length: 13 residues. Unmatched junction bases numbered 6, after V lost 6 bases and J lost 6 bases. CDR1 MNHEY and CDR2 SVGAGI come from the germline V gene. The CDR3 is CASSSIQGAEAFF. The CDR3 region has the DNA TGTGCCAGCAGCTCCATACAGGGGGCTGAAGCTTTCTTT.

This chain links TRBV5-6 with TRBJ2-7, with D tentatively TRBD2 (5 bases). V was trimmed by 1 base and J by 7 bases, leaving 24 bases between them. Germline-derived CDR1 and CDR2 are SGHDT and YYEEEE. The CDR3 is 17 amino acids. CDR3 sequence reads: CASSLFLTRYESGEQYF. The CDR3, as DNA: TGTGCCAGCAGCTTGTTCCTTACCCGGTATGAGTCGGGAGAGCAGTACTTC.

V and J are TRBV7-3 and TRBJ1-1; weak D call: TRBD1 (5 bases). The CDR3 sequence is 14 residues long. Trimming took off 0 bases at V and 7 bases at J, with 12 bases between the two ends. Germline lookup yields CDR1 SGHTA and CDR2 FQGTGA. CDR3 DNA sequence: TGTGCCAGCAGCTTAACGGGACCCCAAAGTGAAGCTTTCTTT. This encodes CASSLTGPQSEAFF.

The chain carries TRBV10-3 and TRBJ1-1, with D possibly matching TRBD1 (5 bases). CDR1 and CDR2 from the germline V gene are ENHRY and SYGVKD. V was shortened by 3 bases and J by 4 bases, with 9 bases between the two germline ends. This CDR3 region has 13 residues. The chain's CDR3 is CAISDGGGTEAFF. The CDR3, as DNA: TGTGCCATCAGTGATGGGGGGGGCACTGAAGCTTTCTTT.

The chain uses TRBV18 and TRBJ1-2; a possible D gene is TRBD1 (5 bases). V lost 0 bases and J 7 bases, leaving 9 bases between the germline ends. Germline CDR1 reads KGHSH; CDR2 reads LQKENI. The CDR3 is 13 amino acids. The CDR3 sequence is CASSPPSGTGYTF. CDR3 DNA: TGTGCCAGCTCACCACCTTCCGGGACTGGCTACACCTTC.

This clone has just one count. This sequence joins TRBV5-1 and TRBJ1-2; no reliable D call. Germline CDR1 SGHRS, CDR2 YFSETQ. This CDR3 is 15 amino acids long. Trimming stripped 4 bases from V and 0 bases from J, with 13 bases between. The CDR3 loop is CASSLDGRANYGYTF. In DNA, the CDR3 is TGCGCCAGCAGCCTGGACGGACGGGCTAACTATGGCTACACCTTC.

Only a few counts were recorded for this clone. The CDR3 here is CASSLGVLGKSNQPQHF. The CDR3, as DNA: TGTGCCAGCAGCTTAGGGGTATTGGGGAAGAGCAATCAGCCCCAGCATTTT. V is TRBV7-9 and J is TRBJ1-5; D unresolved. Germline loops: CDR1 SEHNR, CDR2 FQNEAQ (reference sequence). Trimming cost V 1 base and J 1 base, with 14 bases left between them. The CDR3 extends over 17 amino acids.

The chain uses TRBV4-1 and TRBJ2-5; D uncertain. Germline values: CDR1 MGHRA, CDR2 YSYEKL. The V end lost 4 bases, the J end lost 5 bases, and 11 bases lay between the germline ends. CDR3 size: 13 residues. CDR3 sequence reads: CASSRLLGETQYF. For the CDR3, the DNA is TGCGCCAGCAGCCGACTCCTAGGGGAGACCCAGTACTTC.

This sequence joins TRBV27 and TRBJ2-3; 7 bases line up with TRBD1. The germline V gene encodes CDR1 MNHEY and CDR2 SMNVEV (reference sequence). V shed 5 bases and J 0 bases; nucleotides not matched to a gene: 8. The CDR3 loop spans 16 amino acids. The CDR3 nucleotides are TGTGCCAGCAGTGGCGTCAGGGGGATAAGCACAGATACGCAGTATTTT. It specifies CASSGVRGISTDTQYF.

This clone came up once. The chain carries TRBV7-9 and TRBJ1-2, with 10 bases that match TRBD1. The CDR3 covers 15 residues. J lost 5 bases, V lost 2 bases, and 5 bases had no gene match. Germline CDR1 is SEHNR and CDR2 is FQNEAQ (reference sequence). CDR3 protein: CASSLPGQGDYGYTF. CDR3 nucleotide sequence: TGTGCCAGCAGCTTACCTGGACAGGGGGATTATGGCTACACCTTC.